This T cell receptor (beta chain) is drawn from a study of T cell repertoires in cytomegalovirus infection (dated by TCRdb to the late 2010s). About the full investigation: The peptide stimulations were aimed at well-studied HLA-B-restricted epitopes as well as recently identified HLA-C-restricted CMV epitopes, whose presentation resists viral immunomodulation. Donor HLA type was relevant to the analysis, as public TCR beta signatures indicated carriage of CMV infection together with the matching HLA type.

Taken from the germline V gene, the CDR1 and CDR2 loops are ENHRY and SYGVKD. Trimming removed 0 bases from V and 1 base from J, leaving 3 bases between the germline ends. The cysteine opens and the phenylalanine closes a CDR3 of 13 amino acids. Just CDR3 DNA is preserved here, 39 bases in frame from base 1. As concerns this clonotype: Its antigen has not been determined. It has no much larger one-base neighbor in the sample; base qualities were not kept.

Broad study findings and their caveats: Carriers of CMV infection plus the relevant HLA type were discriminated by the cumulative frequency of public TCR beta family members in the study cohort and in an independent approximately 360-donor cohort. The ex vivo response was dominated by HLA-C-restricted CMV-specific TCR beta clonotypes, and the single most frequent clonotype in two of eight donors was supplied by these HLA-C-restricted clonotypes.

Taken with the paper, the label for treatment or condition translates to: in vitro stimulation with specific CMV peptide epitopes to enrich CMV-specific T cells. The sequencer listed for this sample is Illumina HiSeq 1500. TCRdb reanalyzed the raw reads on its own, using fastp at Q25 for trimming and MiXCR for clone calling, and kept in-frame beta chains. Here each entry gathers all rows of one CDR3 protein and keeps the most common genes and DNA. This sample is represented by 400,000 to 600,000 distinct CDR3 sequences; under 45% of them were singletons. Around two fifths of the sample belongs to the ten largest clones.

This sequence uses TRBV10-3 and TRBJ2-5, with an unclear D gene assignment. This clonotype was obtained from a human donor in good health (CMV status not recorded). Some clones in this sample may be carry-over from other donors' samples. This sample comprised cultured PBMCs, obtained from culture after CMV antigen stimulation. The sequenced DNA is TGTGCCATCAGTGAGTCCCGCCAAGAGACCCAGTACTTC. It is translated as CAISESRQETQYF.